This entry lists 23 T cell receptor beta chains sequenced from one sample in a study of regulatory T cells in long-lasting Graves disease. The time point was: persistent/refractory GD, antithyroid drugs over 5 years with positive TRAb. Generation of the TCR library employed RNA extracted from PBMCs. Through Arm-PCR of CDR3 regions and iRepertoire HTBI primers, TCR beta libraries were built. MiXCR, run by TCRdb on the multiplex PCR reads, gives a single entry per CDR3 protein. The sample carries approximately 290,000 distinct CDR3 sequences, 22% recorded once. The sequencing here drew on peripheral blood mononuclear cells (PBMCs), taken when the disease was refractory, from a patient treated with antithyroid drugs. The receptors originated from a female donor with Graves disease.

This clonotype was counted only a few times. The chain joins TRBV3-1 to TRBJ1-5, with TRBD1 matching 8 bases. CDR1 and CDR2 from the germline V gene are LGHDT and YNNKEL (reference sequence). The length of the CDR3 is 16 residues. The V gene end was trimmed by 0 bases and the J gene end by 6 bases; junction bases not matched to a gene: 7. As DNA, the CDR3 is TGTGCCAGCAGCCAAGACGCAGGGGGCGCAGGTCAGCCCCAGCATTTT. Translated: CASSQDAGGAGQPQHF.

This chain's CDR3 is CASSQTHQHEQYF. CDR3 nucleotide sequence: TGTGCCAGCAGTCAGACGCATCAACACGAGCAGTACTTC. The chain joins TRBV6-1 to TRBJ2-7, with unresolved D. The CDR3 extends over 13 amino acids. Between the trimmed V and J ends, which lost 5 bases and 5 bases, there was a span of 13 bases. Germline-derived CDR1 and CDR2 are MNHNS and SASEGT.

This clonotype was seen many times. V and J are TRBV12-3 or TRBV12-4 and TRBJ1-2, with D possibly matching TRBD1 (6 bases). The length of the CDR3 is 16 residues. Trimming stripped 5 bases from V and 5 bases from J, with 21 bases between. The CDR3 DNA sequence: TGTGCCAGCAGTGCACGCGAGTCAGGGGCTAGGTATGGCTACACCTTC. Residues: CASSARESGARYGYTF.

This clonotype was counted many times. The genes are TRBV28 and TRBJ1-1, with unresolved D. Trimming took off 4 bases at V and 2 bases at J, with 23 bases between the two ends. The CDR3 totals 18 residues. Per germline, CDR1 MDHEN and CDR2 SYDVKM. The chain's CDR3 is CASSSPGRRTTKNTEAFF. The DNA for the CDR3 is TGTGCCAGCAGTTCCCCGGGCCGGAGGACGACGAAAAACACTGAAGCTTTCTTT.

This clonotype was found many times. The rearrangement links TRBV2 to TRBJ2-5; D is uncertain. Germline V gene data show CDR1 as SNHLY and CDR2 as FYNNEI. The CDR3 has 16 residues. Deletions cut 5 bases from V and 0 bases from J, with 16 bases between. The CDR3 protein is CASSTSPTEYQETQYF. The CDR3 DNA is TGTGCCAGCAGTACATCCCCAACAGAGTACCAAGAGACCCAGTACTTC.

This clonotype was observed a few times. CDR3 nucleotides: TGTGCCAGCAGTGAAGTAGGTCATGAGCAGTTCTTC. Encoded protein: CASSEVGHEQFF. The V gene is TRBV25-1, the J gene TRBJ2-1; no definite D call. Germline V CDR1 and CDR2: MGHDK, SYGVNS. The V and J ends lost 2 bases and 8 bases respectively, with 7 bases between them. The CDR3 runs to 12 residues.

This clonotype was picked up a small number of times. The V and J genes are TRBV12-3 or TRBV12-4 and TRBJ2-2; D gene unclear. V lost 6 bases and J lost 3, with 14 bases in between. The CDR3 is 15 amino acids. The CDR3 loop reads CASSPRAGDTGELFF. Here the CDR3 DNA reads TGTGCCAGCAGCCCTCGGGCTGGGGACACCGGGGAGCTGTTTTTT.

This clonotype was counted only a few times. Here the CDR3 reads CASSSQPSGANVLTF. DNA for the CDR3: TGTGCCAGCAGCTCACAACCCTCTGGGGCCAACGTCCTGACTTTC. V usage is TRBV7-2 and J usage is TRBJ2-6; no clear D. Per the germline V gene, CDR1 is SGHTA and CDR2 is FQGNSA. V was pared by 4 bases and J by 0 bases, with 7 bases between. The CDR3 loop spans 15 amino acids.

As regards this clonotype: Given the absence of the conserved phenylalanine or tryptophan at the CDR3 end, a read error is likely. The V gene is TRBV10-3, the J gene TRBJ2-7, with a tentative D call TRBD1 (5 bases). The CDR3 length is 14 residues. Trimming pared 3 bases from V and 1 base from J, leaving 10 bases between. Per the germline V gene, CDR1 is ENHRY and CDR2 is SYGVKD. CDR3 DNA sequence: TGTGCCATCAGTGAAAGGGGTTCTTCCTACGAGCAGTACCTC. Translating gives CAISERGSSYEQYL.

This clonotype was seen many times. V usage is TRBV20-1 and J usage is TRBJ2-7; TRBD1 matches 7 bases. V shed 4 bases and J 2 bases; nucleotides not matched to a gene: 8. Germline CDR1 and CDR2: DFQATT and SNEGSKA (reference sequence). This CDR3 contains 14 residues. The CDR3 coding sequence is TGCAGTGCTAAAGAACGGGACAGAGCCTACGAGCAGTACTTC. Translation gives CSAKERDRAYEQYF.

This clonotype has a handful of counts. Here the CDR3 reads CAITRSIGTTNTGELFF. The CDR3 region has the DNA TGTGCCATCACTAGATCAATTGGGACAACGAACACCGGGGAGCTGTTTTTT. V is TRBV10-3 and J is TRBJ2-2, with a possible D match to TRBD1 (6 bases). CDR1 is ENHRY and CDR2 is SYGVKD in the germline V gene. The V and J ends lost 7 bases and 0 bases respectively, with 18 bases between them. This CDR3 spans 17 amino acids.

The table lists this clonotype with a few counts. The rearrangement uses TRBV7-9 and TRBJ2-2, with TRBD1 matching over 9 bases. The CDR3 runs to 16 residues. V was clipped by 4 bases and J by 1 base; unmatched bases: 4. The germline V gene encodes CDR1 SEHNR and CDR2 FQNEAQ (reference sequence). The chain's CDR3 is CASSSPGQGNTGELFF. Written as DNA, the CDR3 is TGTGCCAGCAGCTCACCGGGACAGGGGAACACCGGGGAGCTGTTTTTT.

At least ten counts were recorded for this clonotype. This chain links TRBV6-1 with TRBJ2-7; TRBD1 aligns across 10 bases. Germline CDR1 MNHNS, CDR2 SASEGT. After removal of 6 bases from V and 0 bases from J, the junction contained 5 bases not matched to a gene. There are 15 residues in the CDR3. This chain's CDR3 is CASRAGTGVSYEQYF. For the CDR3, the DNA is TGTGCCAGCAGGGCCGGGACAGGGGTCTCCTACGAGCAGTACTTC.

At least ten counts were recorded for this clonotype. The chain joins TRBV28 to TRBJ1-1; maybe TRBD1 (5 bases). From germline, CDR1 is MDHEN and CDR2 SYDVKM. This CDR3 has 14 amino acids. Trimming shortened V by 4 bases and J by 6 bases, and 15 bases separated the two germline ends. CDR3: CASSSPAGDAEAFF. DNA for the CDR3: TGTGCCAGCAGTTCCCCGGCGGGGGACGCTGAAGCTTTCTTT.

This clonotype was detected ten times or more. The chain combines TRBV11-2 with TRBJ2-7; TRBD1 agrees at 7 bases. With V trimmed by 2 bases and J by 2 bases, 6 bases remained unmatched. From germline, CDR1 is SGHAT and CDR2 FQNNGV. This CDR3 is 15 amino acids long. The CDR3 coding sequence is TGTGCCAGCAGCTTATTCCGGGACAGTCCCTACGAGCAGTACTTC. Translating gives CASSLFRDSPYEQYF.

This clonotype showed up just a few times. The V gene is TRBV18, the J gene TRBJ1-1; no clear D. The CDR3 is 16 amino acids. V lost 2 bases and J lost 0, with 13 bases in between. Germline V gene data show CDR1 as KGHSH and CDR2 as LQKENI. The CDR3 sequence is CASSPSQPGLNTEAFF. CDR3 DNA: TGTGCCAGCTCACCATCTCAGCCGGGATTGAACACTGAAGCTTTCTTT.

This chain links TRBV27 with TRBJ1-1; possible D gene TRBD1, 5 bases. CDR1 and CDR2 from the germline V gene are MNHEY and SMNVEV (reference sequence). The V gene lost 8 bases and the J gene lost 7 bases, with 14 bases spanning the gap. The CDR3 spans 12 residues. CDR3 residues: CASYGGLGEAFF. The CDR3, as DNA: TGTGCCAGCTACGGGGGGTTGGGTGAAGCTTTCTTT.

In nucleotides, the CDR3 is TGCAGTGCTAGAGATGGTGGGAGCCCCTTGATAACCTACGAGCAGTACTTC. It specifies CSARDGGSPLITYEQYF. This chain joins TRBV20-1 and TRBJ2-7; D might be TRBD2 (5 bases). The CDR3 has 17 residues. Germline V lookup: CDR1 DFQATT, CDR2 SNEGSKA (reference sequence). Deletions cut 0 bases from V and 2 bases from J, with 20 bases between.

This clonotype was detected ten times or more. V and J are TRBV12-3 or TRBV12-4 and TRBJ2-7; the match to TRBD1 covers 9 bases. The CDR3 consists of 14 residues. V lost 6 bases, J lost 0 bases, and 3 bases stayed unmatched. The DNA of the CDR3 is TGTGCCAGCAGGGGGACAGGGATCTCCTACGAGCAGTACTTC. The encoded protein is CASRGTGISYEQYF.

Many counts were recorded for this clonotype. The J gene is TRBJ2-5, the V gene TRBV28, with D possibly matching TRBD1 (6 bases). Germline CDR1 and CDR2: MDHEN and SYDVKM. The CDR3 covers 15 residues. Trimming shortened V by 2 bases and J by 5 bases, and 15 bases separated the two germline ends. The CDR3 DNA sequence: TGTGCCAGCAGTTTAGATCAGGGGCGGTGGGAGACCCAGTACTTC. It codes for CASSLDQGRWETQYF.

The CDR3 coding sequence is TGTGCCACCAGCAGAGTTGACGGGTACCTGACCAAAAACATTCAGTACTTC. This codes for CATSRVDGYLTKNIQYF. V is TRBV15 and J is TRBJ2-4, with D unclear. The V and J ends lost 1 base and 2 bases respectively, with 15 bases between them. CDR1 and CDR2 from the germline V gene are LNHNV and YYDKDF (reference sequence). The CDR3 totals 17 residues.

This clonotype has more than one count but fewer than ten. This chain links TRBV7-2 with TRBJ2-1; TRBD1 aligns across 7 bases. J gave up 7 bases and V 5 bases, and 8 bases lay outside the gene matches. Per the germline V gene, CDR1 is SGHTA and CDR2 is FQGNSA. The CDR3 sequence is 14 residues long. The CDR3 here is CASSPGQPRNEQFF. CDR3 in DNA: TGTGCCAGCAGCCCGGGACAGCCCAGGAATGAGCAGTTCTTC. The variable domain in full, with the rest retrieved from reference TRBV7-2 and TRBJ2-1, is GAGVSQSPSNKVTEKGKDVELRCDPISGHTALYWYRQSLGQGLEFLIYFQGNSAPDKSGLPSDRFSAERTGGSVSTLTIQRTQQEDSAVYLCASSPGQPRNEQFFGPGTRLTVL.

This clonotype has only a few counts. The chain joins TRBV11-2 to TRBJ2-5, with TRBD2 as a possible D gene (5 bases). The DNA matches TRBJ2-1 better at its end, which makes the J call doubtful. Looked up from germline, CDR1 is SGHAT and CDR2 is FQNNGV. CDR3 length: 15 residues. The CDR3 nucleotides read TGTGCCAGCAGCTTAGATTACGGACTGAACAATGAGCAGTTCTTC. This encodes CASSLDYGLNNEQFF.